A single sample gave rise to the 29 T cell receptor beta chains below, sequenced in a study of blood T cell repertoires in COVID-19. Clones were read by immunoSEQ multiplex PCR, and TCRdb kept only the in-frame ones, dropping some. The table shows approximately 77,000 clones, with roughly 80% occurring only once. The sequenced sample was peripheral blood. The receptors were sampled from an older woman with acute or convalescent COVID-19.

CDR3 region: CSVEFTYFQYF. In DNA form, the CDR3 reads TGCAGCGTTGAATTCACGTACTTCCAGTACTTC. This chain links TRBV29-1 with TRBJ2-5, with no clear D. Germline V gives CDR1 SQVTM, CDR2 ANQGSEA. V lost 2 bases, J lost 10 bases, and 11 bases lay in between. The CDR3 has 11 amino acids.

The V call is TRBV13, the J call TRBJ2-1; possible D gene TRBD2, 6 bases. The V end was cut by 4 bases, the J end by 8 bases, with 15 bases between. CDR1 is PRHDT, CDR2 FYEKMQ, per germline (reference sequence). The CDR3 length is 14 residues. The CDR3 bases are TGTGCCAGCAGCTCCAACGGGGGAGTAGATGAGCAGTTCTTC. Translated: CASSSNGGVDEQFF.

V is TRBV18 and J is TRBJ1-2, with 7 bases that match TRBD1. Germline loops: CDR1 KGHSH, CDR2 LQKENI. Trimming took 6 bases from V and 0 from J; bases not matched to a gene: 4. This CDR3 is built from 14 residues. In nucleotides, the CDR3 is TGTGCCAGCTCGGATGACAGGGCTAACTATGGCTACACCTTC. Translated, it gives CASSDDRANYGYTF. The whole variable domain, filled in from reference TRBV18 and TRBJ1-2, reads NAGVMQNPRHLVRRRGQEARLRCSPMKGHSHVYWYRQLPEEGLKFMVYLQKENIIDESGMPKERFSAEFPKEGPSILRIQQVVRGDSAAYFCASSDDRANYGYTFGSGTRLTVV.

The chain employs TRBV2 and TRBJ2-7, with no clear D. Germline V gives CDR1 SNHLY, CDR2 FYNNEI. The V end was cut by 6 bases, the J end by 4 bases, with 7 bases between. The CDR3 is 11 amino acids. CDR3 amino acids: CASSPFYEQYV. The CDR3 DNA sequence: TGTGCCAGCAGCCCTTTTTACGAGCAGTACGTC.

V usage is TRBV30 and J usage is TRBJ1-5, with TRBD1 matching 11 bases. V gave up 6 bases and J gave up 7 bases; unmatched junction bases: 5. The CDR3 has 13 amino acids. Germline assignment: CDR1 GTSNPN and CDR2 SVGIG (reference sequence). CDR3 sequence reads: CACAGTGGQPQHF. The CDR3, as DNA: TGTGCCTGTGCTGGGACAGGGGGACAGCCCCAGCATTTT.

This chain joins TRBV24-1 and TRBJ2-6; D remains unclear. The CDR3 has 13 amino acids. Trimming cost V 9 bases and J 0 bases, with 5 bases left between them. The germline V gene encodes CDR1 KGHDR and CDR2 SFDVKD. The CDR3 sequence: CATCHSGANVLTF. In DNA, the CDR3 is TGTGCCACCTGTCACTCTGGGGCCAACGTCCTGACTTTC.

This chain's CDR3 is CASSFPPGQRYTGELFF. The CDR3 nucleotides are TGTGCCAGCAGCTTCCCGCCGGGACAGAGATACACCGGGGAGCTGTTTTTT. The chain links TRBV7-2 to TRBJ2-2; 7 bases align to TRBD1. The CDR3 runs 17 residues. The V gene end was trimmed by 3 bases and the J gene end by 3 bases; junction bases not matched to a gene: 10. Germline-derived CDR1 and CDR2 are SGHTA and FQGNSA.

This clone has just a few counts. J is TRBJ1-6 and V is TRBV28; TRBD1 agrees at 7 bases. The CDR3 sequence is 15 residues long. Germline V gene sequence: CDR1 MDHEN, CDR2 SYDVKM. With 3 bases clipped from V and 7 bases from J, the junction kept 6 bases outside the gene matches. The CDR3: CASSLADRVNSPLHF. CDR3 DNA: TGTGCCAGCAGTTTGGCCGACAGGGTGAATTCACCCCTCCACTTT.

V usage is TRBV4-2 and J usage is TRBJ1-6; D unresolved. Germline V gene sequence: CDR1 LGHNA, CDR2 YNFKEQ. Trimming left V 1 base short and J 5 bases short, with 12 bases between. The CDR3 has 16 amino acids. The CDR3 DNA reads as TGTGCCAGCAGCCAAGCGCAGAGCGCTAATAATTCACCCCTCCACTTT. Protein sequence: CASSQAQSANNSPLHF.

The chain carries TRBV7-2 and TRBJ2-3, with 8 bases that match TRBD1. Germline V gene sequence: CDR1 SGHTA, CDR2 FQGNSA. Trimming at V came to 5 bases and at J to 0 bases, leaving 4 bases not matched to a gene. CDR3 length: 15 residues. The CDR3 protein is CASSPGTGSTDTQYF. CDR3 nucleotides: TGTGCCAGCAGCCCCGGGACAGGCAGCACAGATACGCAGTATTTT.

The CDR3 nucleotides are TGTGCCACCAGTGATTCTAGCGGGGGAATCACCGGGGAGCTGTTTTTT. Amino acid sequence: CATSDSSGGITGELFF. The V call is TRBV24-1, the J call TRBJ2-2; 10 positions match TRBD2. V dropped 2 bases and J dropped 4; count of bases not matched to a gene: 3. Germline CDR1 reads KGHDR; CDR2 reads SFDVKD. There are 16 residues in the CDR3.

The rearrangement joins TRBV5-1 to TRBJ1-1; possibly TRBD1 for D (5 bases). The CDR3 has 12 amino acids. Germline loops: CDR1 SGHRS, CDR2 YFSETQ. V lost 4 bases and J 8 bases, leaving 12 bases between the germline ends. The chain's CDR3 is CASSDPGLEAFF. The CDR3 bases are TGCGCCAGCAGCGATCCGGGACTCGAAGCTTTCTTT.

This rearrangement joins TRBV2 to TRBJ1-1; 7 bases are shared with TRBD1. The junction had 16 bases not matched to a gene; V was cut back by 0 bases and J by 3 bases. CDR1 is SNHLY and CDR2 is FYNNEI in the germline V gene. This CDR3 is built from 19 residues. Here the CDR3 DNA reads TGTGCCAGCAGTGAAGCGCCATTGGGACAGCCAATGAGGGACACTGAAGCTTTCTTT. Amino acids: CASSEAPLGQPMRDTEAFF.

V usage is TRBV6-5 and J usage is TRBJ2-7, with TRBD2 as a possible D gene (6 bases). V lost 6 bases and J 4 bases, leaving 16 bases between the germline ends. CDR1 MNHEY and CDR2 SVGAGI come from the germline V gene. The CDR3 sequence is 14 residues long. CDR3 in amino acids: CASRWEEGNYEQYF. The CDR3 bases are TGTGCCAGCAGATGGGAGGAGGGAAATTACGAGCAGTACTTC.

The table lists this clone with a few counts. The chain joins TRBV18 to TRBJ1-1, with D unclear. This CDR3 has 13 amino acids. The V gene lost 6 bases and the J gene lost 2 bases, with 10 bases spanning the gap. In germline, CDR1 is KGHSH, CDR2 LQKENI. The CDR3 coding sequence is TGTGCCAGCTCGGACTCCGTTAACACTGAAGCTTTCTTT. Its protein product is CASSDSVNTEAFF.

The CDR3 DNA follows: TGTGCCAGTAGTGACAATTTGGTGGCGGGAAAAGCTTTCTTT. This codes for CASSDNLVAGKAFF. This chain joins TRBV19 and TRBJ1-1, with unresolved D. The CDR3 has 14 amino acids. V was trimmed by 5 bases and J by 9 bases, leaving 19 bases between them. CDR1 is LNHDA and CDR2 is SQIVND in the germline V gene (reference sequence).

This clone was picked up many times. The chain links TRBV10-1 to TRBJ2-3, with 12 bases identical to TRBD1. Germline CDR1 is WNHNN and CDR2 is SYGVQD (reference sequence). The CDR3 spans 16 residues. V was pared by 4 bases and J by 3 bases, with 5 bases of the junction left unmatched. CDR3 nucleotide sequence: TGCGCCAGCAGTGGGGAGGGACAGGGGGCTACAGATACGCAGTATTTT. This sequence encodes CASSGEGQGATDTQYF.

V usage is TRBV10-3 and J usage is TRBJ2-7; tentatively, D is TRBD2 (6 bases). The germline gives CDR1 ENHRY, CDR2 SYGVKD. The CDR3 spans 12 residues. V lost 9 bases and J 2 bases, leaving 11 bases between the germline ends. The CDR3 sequence: CAIRTNTYEQYF. The CDR3 DNA reads as TGTGCCATTCGGACTAATACCTACGAGCAGTACTTC.

In nucleotides, the CDR3 is TGTGCCAGCAGCTTAGTTGGGGCAGCGATCTCTGGAAACACCATATATTTT. Protein product: CASSLVGAAISGNTIYF. V gene TRBV11-2 combines with J gene TRBJ1-3; perhaps TRBD1 as D (5 bases). Germline CDR1 reads SGHAT; CDR2 reads FQNNGV. Trimming stripped 1 base from V and 0 bases from J, with 13 bases between. The CDR3 loop spans 17 amino acids.

This clone was seen a handful of times. This chain joins TRBV4-1 and TRBJ1-1; D is unresolved. The CDR3 has 13 amino acids. The germline V and J ends were trimmed by 2 bases and 7 bases, with 11 bases remaining between them. In germline, CDR1 is MGHRA, CDR2 YSYEKL. The DNA of the CDR3 is TGCGCCAGCAGCCAAATCAGGATGGTTGAAGCTTTCTTT. It yields the protein CASSQIRMVEAFF.

Points on this clone: Other DNA variants within this sample encode the same CDR3. The genes are TRBV14 and TRBJ1-1; TRBD1 might be the D (6 bases). The V end was cut by 0 bases, the J end by 6 bases, with 14 bases between. This CDR3 has 15 residues. Germline V lookup: CDR1 SGHDN, CDR2 FVKESK. The CDR3 DNA is TGTGCCAGCAGCCAAGATAAGCTGGGGGCGGCTGAAGCTTTCTTT. As protein: CASSQDKLGAAEAFF.

J is TRBJ2-1 and V is TRBV9, with D perhaps matching TRBD1 (6 bases). The germline V gene encodes CDR1 SGDLS and CDR2 YYNGEE. Trimming took off 0 bases at V and 7 bases at J, with 14 bases between the two ends. This CDR3 has 15 residues. CDR3 coding DNA: TGTGCCAGCAGCGTAGTGTGGGGGCCGGGAAATGAGCAGTTCTTC. Amino acids: CASSVVWGPGNEQFF.

This clone was seen a single time. CDR3 sequence (DNA): TGTGCCAGTAGTACCGGGTCAGTTCAAGAGACCCAGTACTTC. Its protein product is CASSTGSVQETQYF. This sequence joins TRBV19 and TRBJ2-5, with D uncertain. CDR1 LNHDA and CDR2 SQIVND come from the germline V gene (reference sequence). V shed 4 bases and J shed 2 bases, with 11 bases lying between them. The CDR3 loop spans 14 amino acids. The whole variable domain, remainder taken from reference TRBV19 and TRBJ2-5, is DGGITQSPKYLFRKEGQNVTLSCEQNLNHDAMYWYRQDPGQGLRLIYYSQIVNDFQKGDIAEGYSVSREKKESFPLTVTSAQKNPTAFYLCASSTGSVQETQYFGPGTRLLVL.

CDR3 sequence: CASSLGYGGISNQPQHF. CDR3 DNA: TGTGCCAGCAGCTTAGGTTATGGGGGCATAAGCAATCAGCCCCAGCATTTT. This chain connects TRBV7-8 to TRBJ1-5; D might be TRBD1 (6 bases). V gave up 1 base and J gave up 1 base, with 14 bases separating them. The germline CDR1 and CDR2 sequences are SGHVS and FQNEAQ. The CDR3 is 17 residues long.

The chain combines TRBV7-8 with TRBJ1-4; TRBD1 aligns across 8 bases. Germline V CDR1 and CDR2: SGHVS, FQNEAQ. This CDR3 has 13 amino acids. Germline trimming cut 3 bases from V and 14 bases from J; bases unmatched to any gene: 8. CDR3 nucleotides: TGTGCCAGCAGCTTGACAGGGGATGAGGGGCTGTTTTTT. It is translated as CASSLTGDEGLFF.

The chain is built from TRBV7-2 and TRBJ1-4; 9 nucleotides line up with TRBD1. Losses at the gene ends were 4 bases for V and 8 bases for J; bases not matched to a gene: 5. This CDR3 is built from 14 residues. Germline V gives CDR1 SGHTA, CDR2 FQGNSA. The DNA for the CDR3 is TGTGCCAGCAGCTCCACAGGGGGCAGGGAAAAACTGTTTTTT. Its protein product is CASSSTGGREKLFF.

V usage is TRBV29-1 and J usage is TRBJ1-1, with TRBD1 identical over 8 bases. The germline CDR1 and CDR2 sequences are SQVTM and ANQGSEA. V shed 8 bases and J 6 bases; nucleotides not matched to a gene: 8. The CDR3 runs to 12 residues. CDR3: CSSSDRAAEAFF. For the CDR3, the DNA is TGCAGCTCCTCGGACAGGGCGGCTGAAGCTTTCTTT.

This chain links TRBV5-1 with TRBJ2-3; weak D call: TRBD1 (5 bases). CDR3 length: 15 residues. Deletions cut 0 bases from V and 3 bases from J, with 11 bases between. The germline V gene encodes CDR1 SGHRS and CDR2 YFSETQ. The CDR3 DNA follows: TGCGCCAGCAGCTTGGTCTGGCAGGGAACAGATACGCAGTATTTT. The encoded protein is CASSLVWQGTDTQYF.

The rearrangement links TRBV7-9 to TRBJ1-1; D gene uncertain. Germline V CDR1 and CDR2: SEHNR, FQNEAQ (reference sequence). The CDR3 consists of 14 residues. The V gene lost 5 bases and the J gene lost 1 base, with 11 bases spanning the gap. The CDR3: CASSPFFRNTEAFF. CDR3 nucleotide sequence: TGTGCCAGCAGCCCCTTCTTTAGGAACACTGAAGCTTTCTTT. Full variable domain (remainder filled in from reference TRBV7-9 and TRBJ1-1): DTGVSQNPRHKITKRGQNVTFRCDPISEHNRLYWYRQTLGQGPEFLTYFQNEAQLEKSRLLSDRFSAERPKGSFSTLEIQRTEQGDSAMYLCASSPFFRNTEAFFGQGTRLTVV.